The 29 T cell receptor beta chains below were found in one sample sequenced in a study of blood T cell repertoires in COVID-19. Clones were sequenced by immunoSEQ multiplex PCR, and TCRdb holds only the in-frame ones, with some missing. This sample has a few hundred thousand clones, with more than 75% found just once. The sequencing input was peripheral blood. The receptors shown here come from a man aged 40-50 years with active or convalescent COVID-19.

The rearrangement joins TRBV19 to TRBJ2-1; 11 nucleotides match TRBD2. The CDR3 has 16 amino acids. V trimming: 6 bases; J trimming: 2 bases; junction bases outside the gene matches: 6. Germline lookup yields CDR1 LNHDA and CDR2 SQIVND (reference sequence). The CDR3 DNA reads TGTGCCAGTAGACCTTTAGCGGGGGGGACCTACAATGAGCAGTTCTTC. Protein: CASRPLAGGTYNEQFF.

CDR3 in DNA: TGTGCCAGCGCAGAGGGCTCCACCACCTCTGGGGCCAACGTCCTGACTTTC. It encodes CASAEGSTTSGANVLTF. This chain links TRBV5-4 with TRBJ2-6; possible D gene TRBD2, 5 bases. Germline V gene lookup returns CDR1 SGHNT and CDR2 YYREEE (reference sequence). This CDR3 comprises 17 residues. V lost 7 bases to trimming and J lost 0 bases, with 17 bases between them.

The rearrangement links TRBV27 to TRBJ2-1; D possibly corresponds to TRBD2 (7 bases). The CDR3 spans 15 residues. Per the germline V gene, CDR1 is MNHEY and CDR2 is SMNVEV (reference sequence). V was shortened by 1 base and J by 8 bases, with 15 bases between the two germline ends. The DNA for the CDR3 is TGTGCCAGCAGTTTATGGGGGGGGCCCTATGATGAGCAGTTCTTC. It encodes CASSLWGGPYDEQFF.

V and J are TRBV19 and TRBJ2-2; TRBD1 agrees at 8 bases. Germline V gene data show CDR1 as LNHDA and CDR2 as SQIVND (reference sequence). The V segment lost 9 bases and the J segment 4 bases; nucleotides outside the gene matches: 7. The CDR3 has 14 amino acids. The CDR3, as DNA: TGTGCCAGCCTCCGGGACAGGTTCACCGGGGAGCTGTTTTTT. Its protein product is CASLRDRFTGELFF.

The chain couples TRBV6-2 or TRBV6-3 to TRBJ1-6, with unresolved D. Germline V gene sequence: CDR1 MNHEY, CDR2 SVGEGT. V dropped 3 bases and J dropped 8 bases, with 23 bases sitting between them. There are 18 residues in the CDR3. In DNA, the CDR3 is TGTGCCAGCAGTTATAATCTGCGGTTTCGGACTCCTTATTCACCCCTCCACTTT. This encodes CASSYNLRFRTPYSPLHF.

This chain connects TRBV7-8 to TRBJ1-2; D is uncertain. The V gene lost 4 bases and the J gene lost 5 bases, with 11 bases spanning the gap. Germline V gene data show CDR1 as SGHVS and CDR2 as FQNEAQ. This CDR3 has 13 amino acids. CDR3 in amino acids: CASSSLTFYGYTF. The CDR3 nucleotides read TGTGCCAGCAGCTCCCTGACATTTTATGGCTACACCTTC.

The rearrangement uses TRBV5-5 and TRBJ1-4, with 7 bases lining up with TRBD1. Germline lookup yields CDR1 SGHKS and CDR2 YYEKEE (reference sequence). Trimming removed 6 bases from V and 3 bases from J; junction bases left unmatched: 11. CDR3 size: 16 residues. CDR3 bases: TGTGCCAGCACCAACAAAGGGGGCCTCGCTAATGAAAAACTGTTTTTT. Translation gives CASTNKGGLANEKLFF.

This rearrangement joins TRBV7-6 to TRBJ1-3; D might be TRBD1 (6 bases). The CDR3 sequence is 16 residues long. Trimming shortened V by 4 bases and J by 2 bases, and 15 bases separated the two germline ends. Germline loops: CDR1 SGHVS, CDR2 FNYEAQ. This chain's CDR3 is CASSSSRGPAGNTIYF. CDR3 DNA sequence: TGTGCCAGCAGCTCCTCCAGGGGCCCGGCTGGAAACACCATATATTTT.

This clone was recorded a few times. The chain employs TRBV6-5 and TRBJ1-4; TRBD1 might be the D (6 bases). This CDR3 has 14 residues. The germline CDR1 and CDR2 sequences are MNHEY and SVGAGI. The V gene lost 8 bases and the J gene lost 4 bases, with 14 bases spanning the gap. The CDR3 DNA sequence: TGTGCCAGCTATCGGGGGGCATATAATGAAAAACTGTTTTTT. This encodes CASYRGAYNEKLFF.

The J gene is TRBJ1-4, the V gene TRBV28; 9 positions agree with TRBD1. This CDR3 is built from 15 residues. Germline trimming cut 3 bases from V and 8 bases from J; bases unmatched to any gene: 7. Germline V gives CDR1 MDHEN, CDR2 SYDVKM. The CDR3 loop is CASSFSGTGQEKLFF. The CDR3 region has the DNA TGTGCCAGCAGTTTTTCCGGGACAGGGCAAGAAAAACTGTTTTTT.

V is TRBV18 and J is TRBJ1-1, with D hard to call. Between the trimmed V and J ends, which lost 1 base and 0 bases, there was a span of 12 bases. Germline assignment: CDR1 KGHSH and CDR2 LQKENI. The CDR3 contains 16 residues. CDR3 nucleotide sequence: TGTGCCAGCTCACCACGAGGCGTCCATATGAACACTGAAGCTTTCTTT. Its protein product is CASSPRGVHMNTEAFF.

This sequence joins TRBV27 and TRBJ1-6, with D possibly matching TRBD1 (6 bases). The CDR3 covers 16 residues. V was pared by 5 bases and J by 0 bases, with 11 bases between. Germline V lookup: CDR1 MNHEY, CDR2 SMNVEV (reference sequence). The CDR3 loop is CASSPDRSSYNSPLHF. The CDR3 DNA sequence: TGTGCCAGCAGTCCAGACAGGAGCTCCTATAATTCACCCCTCCACTTT.

The chain combines TRBV29-1 with TRBJ1-2, with TRBD1 as a possible D gene (6 bases). The germline V gene has CDR1 SQVTM and CDR2 ANQGSEA. V lost 8 bases, J lost 8 bases, and 15 bases lay in between. The CDR3 contains 11 residues. For the CDR3, the DNA is TGCAGCACAGCGGACAGCTTAGGCTACACCTTC. As protein: CSTADSLGYTF.

The CDR3 spells CASSPGTSQETQYF. The CDR3 coding sequence is TGTGCCAGCAGCCCCGGGACAAGCCAAGAGACCCAGTACTTC. The chain couples TRBV9 to TRBJ2-5; TRBD1 might be the D (6 bases). CDR1 is SGDLS, CDR2 YYNGEE, per germline. V lost 4 bases to trimming and J lost 1 base, with 11 bases between them. There are 14 residues in the CDR3.

The chain joins TRBV7-8 to TRBJ1-4; TRBD1 might be the D (6 bases). The CDR3 length is 14 residues. Germline CDR1 and CDR2: SGHVS and FQNEAQ. Trimming shortened V by 2 bases and J by 8 bases, and 12 bases separated the two germline ends. The CDR3 is CASSLHYQGEKLFF. The DNA of the CDR3 is TGTGCCAGCAGCTTACACTACCAGGGGGAAAAACTGTTTTTT.

This rearrangement joins TRBV12-3 or TRBV12-4 to TRBJ2-7, with a weak D call TRBD2 (5 bases). This CDR3 comprises 12 residues. V was pared by 7 bases and J by 2 bases, with 9 bases between. CDR3 nucleotides: TGTGCCAGCACGGACTGGACCTACGAGCAGTACTTC. Translated: CASTDWTYEQYF.

This clone appeared a few times. The CDR3 sequence is CASSDRPPTYEQYF. As DNA, the CDR3 is TGTGCCAGTAGCGACAGGCCCCCTACCTACGAGCAGTACTTC. This chain connects TRBV19 to TRBJ2-7; tentatively, D is TRBD1 (6 bases). The CDR3 contains 14 residues. CDR1 is LNHDA, CDR2 SQIVND, per germline (reference sequence). V lost 6 bases to trimming and J lost 2 bases, with 14 bases between them.

This chain joins TRBV28 and TRBJ1-3; 9 bases align to TRBD1. The length of the CDR3 is 16 residues. Germline loops: CDR1 MDHEN, CDR2 SYDVKM. Trimming took 7 bases from V and 0 from J; bases not matched to a gene: 7. The chain's CDR3 is CASIRQGESSGNTIYF. In DNA, the CDR3 is TGTGCCAGCATCAGACAGGGGGAGAGCTCTGGAAACACCATATATTTT.

This clone showed up just a few times. This sequence joins TRBV7-3 and TRBJ2-2; no clear D. Germline-derived CDR1 and CDR2 are SGHTA and FQGTGA. This CDR3 spans 13 amino acids. V lost 4 bases to trimming and J lost 6 bases, with 9 bases between them. In nucleotides, the CDR3 is TGTGCCAGCAGCTCCCCTTTCGCCGGGGAGCTGTTTTTT. It codes for CASSSPFAGELFF.

CDR3 sequence reads: CATRGTVSETQYF. The CDR3 bases are TGTGCCACCCGCGGGACAGTTAGTGAGACCCAGTACTTC. This chain links TRBV24-1 with TRBJ2-5, with TRBD1 as a possible D gene (7 bases). Germline CDR1 and CDR2: KGHDR and SFDVKD. Trimming left V 9 bases short and J 5 bases short, with 15 bases between. CDR3 length: 13 amino acids.

The chain links TRBV19 to TRBJ2-1, with D unclear. CDR3 size: 15 residues. The V and J ends lost 0 bases and 2 bases respectively, with 8 bases between them. Germline V gene sequence: CDR1 LNHDA, CDR2 SQIVND (reference sequence). Here the CDR3 DNA reads TGTGCCAGTAGTATAGAGGCCCTAGCCTACAATGAGCAGTTCTTC. Translated: CASSIEALAYNEQFF.

J is TRBJ1-2 and V is TRBV5-6; 9 nucleotides align to TRBD1. The J segment lost 4 bases and the V segment lost 4 bases, leaving 5 bases of the junction unmatched. CDR3 size: 14 residues. The V gene's germline CDR1 is SGHDT and CDR2 YYEEEE. In DNA form, the CDR3 reads TGTGCCAGCAGCGGGACAGGGCTCGGCTATGGCTACACCTTC. Its protein product is CASSGTGLGYGYTF.

This clone showed up just once. This chain joins TRBV3-1 (or the pseudogene TRBV3-2) and TRBJ2-5; 15 bases line up with TRBD2. Germline CDR1 is LGHDT and CDR2 is YNNKEL (reference sequence). V dropped 0 bases and J dropped 3; count of bases not matched to a gene: 2. This CDR3 spans 17 amino acids. Here the CDR3 reads CASSQDGTSGGKETQYF. The CDR3, as DNA: TGTGCCAGCAGCCAAGACGGGACTAGCGGGGGGAAAGAGACCCAGTACTTC.

This clone appeared a single time. The chain links TRBV27 to TRBJ1-1; tentative D call: TRBD1 (5 bases). CDR1 MNHEY and CDR2 SMNVEV come from the germline V gene (reference sequence). Trimming took off 3 bases at V and 9 bases at J, with 14 bases between the two ends. The CDR3 spans 13 residues. The CDR3 sequence: CASSFGTGSQAFF. The CDR3, as DNA: TGTGCCAGCAGTTTCGGGACTGGAAGTCAAGCTTTCTTT.

The chain is built from TRBV10-3 and TRBJ1-1; TRBD1 agrees at 7 bases. J was trimmed by 4 bases and V by 2 bases; bases with no gene match: 4. Germline assignment: CDR1 ENHRY and CDR2 SYGVKD. This CDR3 is built from 14 residues. In nucleotides, the CDR3 is TGTGCCATCAGTGAGAGGGACAGTCGCACTGAAGCTTTCTTT. Encoded protein: CAISERDSRTEAFF.

This clone was counted only a few times. The chain recombines TRBV7-2 with TRBJ1-1; tentatively, D is TRBD1 (5 bases). With 1 base removed from V and 5 bases from J, the gap between germline ends came to 11 bases. Per the germline V gene, CDR1 is SGHTA and CDR2 is FQGNSA. The CDR3 has 14 residues. In DNA form, the CDR3 reads TGTGCCAGCAGCTTAGGGAGGGGTTTGACTGAAGCTTTCTTT. Encoded protein: CASSLGRGLTEAFF.

The chain links TRBV5-5 to TRBJ2-7; 10 nucleotides align to TRBD1. CDR1 SGHKS and CDR2 YYEKEE come from the germline V gene (reference sequence). V lost 7 bases and J lost 2; bases outside the gene matches: 3. This CDR3 spans 13 amino acids. CDR3 amino acids: CASSGTGAYEQYF. CDR3 sequence (DNA): TGTGCCAGCTCAGGGACAGGGGCCTACGAGCAGTACTTC.

This sequence joins TRBV10-1 and TRBJ1-5, with 11 bases that match TRBD1. J was trimmed by 2 bases and V by 10 bases; bases with no gene match: 10. CDR3 length: 16 residues. CDR1 WNHNN and CDR2 SYGVQD come from the germline V gene (reference sequence). The CDR3 DNA reads as TGCGCCAACGTCGGAGGACAGGGGGCTGGCAATCAGCCCCAGCATTTT. It translates to CANVGGQGAGNQPQHF.

The V gene is TRBV6-6, the J gene TRBJ2-5; the D gene is possibly TRBD2 (8 bases). There are 16 residues in the CDR3. Germline loops: CDR1 MNHNY, CDR2 SVGAGI (reference sequence). Trimming pared 0 bases from V and 7 bases from J, leaving 18 bases between. The CDR3 protein is CASSYSIPGGGGTQYF. The CDR3, as DNA: TGTGCCAGCAGTTACTCTATTCCGGGAGGGGGCGGGACCCAGTACTTC.